This passage covers 11 T cell receptor beta chains from one sample sequenced in a study of OX40 agonist ivuxolimab in advanced cancers. The assay was immunoSEQ multiplex PCR, and TCRdb's table has in-frame clones only and misses some. The table includes tens of thousands of clones, more than 90% detected once. Sample: CD4+ or CD8+ T cells sorted from blood, taken in a trial of the OX40 agonist ivuxolimab. Receptor source: an adult with an advanced solid tumor such as melanoma, head and neck, liver or kidney cancer.

This sequence joins TRBV27 and TRBJ2-4, with D perhaps matching TRBD2 (7 bases). V lost 7 bases and J lost 8, with 36 bases in between. Germline V gives CDR1 MNHEY, CDR2 SMNVEV (reference sequence). The CDR3 has 20 residues. This CDR3 reads CASTAYGRGIDRRGGDIQYF. CDR3 sequence (DNA): TGTGCCAGCACCGCATACGGGCGGGGGATCGACAGGAGGGGGGGGGACATTCAGTACTTC.

This rearrangement joins TRBV30 to TRBJ1-1, with a weak D call TRBD1 (5 bases). This CDR3 contains 13 residues. V gave up 2 bases and J gave up 6 bases, with 13 bases separating them. In germline, CDR1 is GTSNPN, CDR2 SVGIG (reference sequence). As DNA, the CDR3 is TGTGCCTGGAGTAGGGGAGGGCGCGCTGAAGCTTTCTTT. Translating gives CAWSRGGRAEAFF.

The chain recombines TRBV29-1 with TRBJ2-5; D not certain. The CDR3 is 15 amino acids. Between the trimmed V and J ends, which lost 6 bases and 2 bases, there was a span of 19 bases. Germline values: CDR1 SQVTM, CDR2 ANQGSEA. CDR3 region: CSVHGWQRIQETQYF. The CDR3 DNA is TGCAGCGTCCATGGTTGGCAGCGAATTCAAGAGACCCAGTACTTC.

The chain couples TRBV12-5 to TRBJ2-2, with D perhaps being TRBD1 or TRBD2 (5 bases each). The CDR3 consists of 16 residues. Per germline, CDR1 LGHNT and CDR2 FRNRAP. V lost 5 bases and J 8 bases, leaving 21 bases between the germline ends. In DNA, the CDR3 is TGTGCTAGTGGTCCCCGCAACGGGGCTGTATCTGGGGAGCTGTTTTTT. This gives the protein CASGPRNGAVSGELFF.

V gene TRBV6-6 combines with J gene TRBJ2-7; perhaps TRBD1 as D (6 bases). The CDR3 contains 12 residues. In germline, CDR1 is MNHNY, CDR2 SVGAGI (reference sequence). V was shortened by 5 bases and J by 6 bases, with 11 bases between the two germline ends. The DNA for the CDR3 is TGTGCCAGCAGTCAACAGGGACGCGAGCAGTACTTC. It encodes CASSQQGREQYF.

The rearrangement uses TRBV30 and TRBJ1-5; TRBD1 matches 9 bases. Germline lookup yields CDR1 GTSNPN and CDR2 SVGIG (reference sequence). The V gene end was trimmed by 3 bases and the J gene end by 6 bases; junction bases not matched to a gene: 6. There are 14 residues in the CDR3. CDR3 nucleotides: TGTGCCTGGAGGACGACAGGGGGGGGTCAGCCCCAGCATTTT. It encodes CAWRTTGGGQPQHF.

The rearrangement joins TRBV2 to TRBJ2-3, with 9 bases matching TRBD1. There are 14 residues in the CDR3. Germline V gene lookup returns CDR1 SNHLY and CDR2 FYNNEI. The CDR3 sequence: CASPRDRGTDTQYF. DNA of the CDR3: TGTGCGAGCCCCCGGGACAGGGGCACAGATACGCAGTATTTT.

This chain links TRBV7-7 with TRBJ2-2, with D unresolved. Trimming took off 11 bases at V and 2 bases at J, with 12 bases between the two ends. Germline V lookup: CDR1 SSHAT, CDR2 FNYEAQ (reference sequence). The CDR3 length is 13 residues. CDR3 in DNA: TGTGCCTCCAGTACTCTCAACACCGGGGAGCTGTTTTTT. Residues: CASSTLNTGELFF.

The chain carries TRBV27 and TRBJ2-7; either TRBD1 or TRBD2 may fit D (6 bases each). CDR3 size: 15 residues. Between the trimmed V and J ends, which lost 2 bases and 3 bases, there was a span of 14 bases. The germline V gene has CDR1 MNHEY and CDR2 SMNVEV (reference sequence). The CDR3, as DNA: TGTGCCAGCAGTTTAGGCCAGGGGAGGAACTACGAGCAGTACTTC. It yields the protein CASSLGQGRNYEQYF.

The chain has TRBV5-1 and TRBJ2-7; TRBD1 matches 9 bases. This CDR3 contains 15 residues. V shed 4 bases, J shed 2 bases, and the junction held 7 bases outside the gene matches. Germline CDR1 reads SGHRS; CDR2 reads YFSETQ. CDR3 amino acids: CASSETGQGTYEQYF. CDR3 bases: TGCGCCAGCAGCGAGACGGGACAGGGAACCTACGAGCAGTACTTC.

The chain combines TRBV7-6 with TRBJ2-3; D is possibly TRBD1 (6 bases). The germline gives CDR1 SGHVS, CDR2 FNYEAQ. CDR3 length: 15 residues. V dropped 1 base and J dropped 0 bases, with 8 bases sitting between them. CDR3 sequence: CASSLVGQSTDTQYF. The CDR3 DNA is TGTGCCAGCAGCTTAGTTGGACAGAGCACAGATACGCAGTATTTT.